Shown below are 8 T cell receptor beta chains from a single sample sequenced in a study of T-cell reconstitution after alpha-beta-depleted transplantation in children. Unique molecular identifiers were built into the TCRbeta library. Each CDR3 protein gets one entry after TCRdb re-called the PCR reads with MiXCR. This sample yields approximately 520,000 distinct CDR3 sequences, of which over 25% are seen a single time; approximately 2.3% belongs to the top ten. The specimen was PBMCs from the stem cell graft donor, collected from the stem cell graft. The source is a human donor who donated a stem cell graft to a child with aplastic anemia.

The rearrangement links TRBV5-1 to TRBJ2-3; no reliable D call. The CDR3 sequence is 13 residues long. The V end was cut by 0 bases, the J end by 4 bases, with 6 bases between. Per the germline V gene, CDR1 is SGHRS and CDR2 is YFSETQ. In nucleotides, the CDR3 is TGCGCCAGCAGCTTGGGGAGTCCAGATACGCAGTATTTT. Its translation: CASSLGSPDTQYF.

The chain couples TRBV20-1 to TRBJ1-4; D call uncertain. The CDR3 has 12 amino acids. V was clipped by 0 bases and J by 6 bases, with 5 bases between them. Germline-derived CDR1 and CDR2 are DFQATT and SNEGSKA (reference sequence). The CDR3 sequence: CSAREQDEKLFF. CDR3 coding DNA: TGCAGTGCTAGAGAGCAGGATGAAAAACTGTTTTTT.

This sequence joins TRBV5-1 and TRBJ2-5, with 7 nucleotides matching TRBD2. V was clipped by 2 bases and J by 5 bases; unmatched bases: 9. CDR1 and CDR2 (germline): SGHRS, YFSETQ. The CDR3 loop spans 15 amino acids. The CDR3 bases are TGCGCCAGCAGCTTTGGCGGGAGCATTAAGGAGACCCAGTACTTC. It specifies CASSFGGSIKETQYF.

The chain has TRBV7-9 and TRBJ1-1; 9 positions match TRBD1. Unmatched junction bases numbered 3, after V lost 0 bases and J lost 7 bases. Germline-derived CDR1 and CDR2 are SEHNR and FQNEAQ (reference sequence). The CDR3 spans 14 residues. The CDR3 DNA sequence: TGTGCCAGCAGCTTAGCGACAGGGGGGCGTGAAGCTTTCTTT. Its translation is CASSLATGGREAFF.

This clonotype was counted between two and nine times. The V gene is TRBV7-8, the J gene TRBJ2-3, with 8 bases identical to TRBD2. Germline CDR1 and CDR2: SGHVS and FQNEAQ. The CDR3 loop spans 16 amino acids. The ends lost 3 bases at V and 0 bases at J; junction bases unmatched: 5. The CDR3 nucleotides are TGTGCCAGCAGCTTCTATAGCGGGATTAGCACAGATACGCAGTATTTT. It translates to CASSFYSGISTDTQYF.

This clonotype has only a few counts. The chain recombines TRBV5-1 with TRBJ2-3; D remains unclear. Germline V CDR1 and CDR2: SGHRS, YFSETQ. The CDR3 sequence is 15 residues long. With 4 bases removed from V and 1 base from J, the gap between germline ends came to 13 bases. DNA for the CDR3: TGCGCCAGCAGCCGCGACTTGGCGGGCACAGATACGCAGTATTTT. Translation: CASSRDLAGTDTQYF.

The chain couples TRBV5-1 to TRBJ2-5; D is perhaps TRBD1 (5 bases). This CDR3 contains 13 residues. CDR1 and CDR2 from the germline V gene are SGHRS and YFSETQ. V lost 0 bases to trimming and J lost 7 bases, with 10 bases between them. The DNA for the CDR3 is TGCGCCAGCAGCTTGGACAGGTCATGGACCCAGTACTTC. Encoded protein: CASSLDRSWTQYF.

The rearrangement uses TRBV6-2 or TRBV6-3 and TRBJ2-1, with TRBD2 matching over 7 bases. The trim removed 5 bases at V and 7 bases at J, leaving 11 bases unmatched. This CDR3 comprises 15 residues. Germline values: CDR1 MNHEY, CDR2 SVGEGT. CDR3 sequence reads: CASSPPGGRGNEQFF. CDR3 coding DNA: TGTGCCAGCAGTCCTCCCGGCGGGAGAGGAAATGAGCAGTTCTTC.